Listed below are T cell receptor beta chains from one sample, sequenced in a study of prognosis after radiotherapy for stage I lung cancer. TCRdb re-derived calls from the multiplex PCR reads in MiXCR, one entry per CDR3 protein. The table records about 20,000 distinct CDR3 sequences, roughly 47% of them present only once. Here the sequenced sample was PBMCs, taken before or after stereotactic body radiation therapy (not recorded which). Receptor source: a donor over 45 with non-small cell lung cancer. CDR3s leave out the opening cysteine and the closing phenylalanine or tryptophan.

V	length	J	CDR3
TRBV20-1	15	TRBJ2-1	SARGTSGMCLLGDQF
TRBV7-4	14	TRBJ1-2	ASSLYARGFNYGYT
TRBV25-1	13	TRBJ2-3	ASSGRGQGSDTQY
TRBV6-4	15	TRBJ2-2	ASSRGGTRSTTGELF
TRBV28	13	TRBJ2-7	ASTSSASGRYEQY
TRBV6-1	15	TRBJ2-3	ASSPAGTGDSTDTQY
TRBV27	11	TRBJ2-7	ASSLLAGGEQY
TRBV6-4	11	TRBJ2-1	ASSDRDSNEQF
TRBV20-1	11	TRBJ2-3	SARGTNTDTQY
TRBV6-1	11	TRBJ2-7	ASSENPSYEQY
TRBV11-3	11	TRBJ2-2	ASSPQDTGELF
TRBV2	11	TRBJ2-3	AYRQGSQDTQY
TRBV10-3	11	TRBJ1-2	AISESRGLGYT
TRBV20-1	11	TRBJ1-3	SARTGPGNTIY
TRBV11-2	16	TRBJ2-7	ASSLGTLTGSKTYEQY
TRBV6-2/TRBV6-3	11	TRBJ2-7	ASMDRSSYEQY
TRBV12-3/TRBV12-4	9	TRBJ2-1	ASSENKGDF
TRBV5-1	13	TRBJ1-5	ASSIEDSRNQPQH
TRBV12-3/TRBV12-4	13	TRBJ1-1	ASSPYPTGGTEAF
TRBV25-1	12	TRBJ2-1	ASSEKEFVNEQF
TRBV7-2	15	TRBJ2-5	ASSLSLAGGPTETQY
TRBV19	11	TRBJ2-2	ASSILGSGELF
TRBV19	11	TRBJ2-1	ASRAGGYNEQF
TRBV28	15	TRBJ2-6	ASRPRFGTGWANVLT
TRBV5-8	11	TRBJ2-1	ASSLGPNNEQF
TRBV11-3	10	TRBJ2-7	ASSLSYGELY
TRBV20-1	11	TRBJ2-2	SASHYVPGELF
TRBV28	12	TRBJ2-7	ASVTPGQGNEQY
TRBV29-1	10	TRBJ1-2	SVGQGNYGYT
TRBV2	13	TRBJ1-1	ASSWDRGMSTEAF
TRBV28	15	TRBJ1-6	ASSLPSRPSYNSPLH
TRBV9	11	TRBJ1-3	ASSKGTGNTIY
TRBV27	13	TRBJ1-1	ASSWPVHGISEAS
TRBV7-9	9	TRBJ2-7	ASRRTLGLY
TRBV19	11	TRBJ2-5	ASSTPPQETQY
TRBV7-2	14	TRBJ2-7	ASSSDRAAKNYEQY
TRBV20-1	8	TRBJ1-1	SALRTEAF
TRBV7-9	14	TRBJ2-7	ASSEGRAVSSYEQY
TRBV7-8	15	TRBJ2-6	ASSLGAHYSGANVLT
TRBV28	10	TRBJ2-4	ASALGSNIQY
TRBV12-3/TRBV12-4	12	TRBJ2-7	ASIGIFVEYEQY
TRBV2	10	TRBJ1-6	ANRDGASPLH
TRBV6-1	14	TRBJ1-5	ASRATRDSFNQPQH
TRBV5-1	11	TRBJ2-7	ASSLVISYEQY